This T cell receptor (beta chain) appears in the sequencing data of a study of CD8 T cells in ankylosing spondylitis. Study-level findings and limits: Clones tied to disease were said to be significantly enriched in matched ankylosing spondylitis synovial fluid. Among TCR beta sequences, a motif of several highly homologous variants appeared characteristic of ankylosing spondylitis blood.

As to this clonotype: Its antigen is unidentified.

This CDR3 has 17 residues. Trimming cost V 0 bases and J 2 bases; bases outside gene matches: 9. Germline V gene lookup returns CDR1 SGHRS and CDR2 YFSETQ. By quantitative 5'-RACE with molecular barcodes, the TCR beta libraries were made. TCRdb itself ran the 5' RACE reads through MiXCR, one entry per CDR3 protein. Of 700,000 or so distinct CDR3 sequences listed, under 20% are singletons. This TCR was sampled from a male donor with ankylosing spondylitis. Material for sequencing was blood, either unsorted or a sorted T cell fraction (not recorded which). This chain uses TRBV5-1 with TRBJ2-5, with 8 nucleotides matching TRBD2. The CDR3 region has the DNA TGCGCCAGCAGCTTGGGGGGCATCCTAGCGGGTCAAGAGACCCAGTACTTC. Translated, it gives CASSLGGILAGQETQYF.